What follows describes a single T cell receptor beta chain. This entry belongs to a study of blood T cell repertoires in COVID-19. From germline, CDR1 is SGHRS and CDR2 YFSETQ. V was clipped by 1 base and J by 7 bases, with 14 bases between them. The CDR3 has 15 amino acids. Sequencing used immunoSEQ multiplex PCR; TCRdb keeps in-frame clones, though not all of them. The sample yields approximately 260,000 clones, around four fifths seen once. V is TRBV5-1 and J is TRBJ2-2, with a possible D match to TRBD2 (5 bases). Material for sequencing was peripheral blood. The clonotype originates from a woman aged 60-75 years with active or convalescent COVID-19. The CDR3 is CASSLSGREDGELFF. The CDR3 DNA reads as TGCGCCAGCAGCTTGTCGGGAAGAGAGGACGGGGAGCTGTTTTTT.